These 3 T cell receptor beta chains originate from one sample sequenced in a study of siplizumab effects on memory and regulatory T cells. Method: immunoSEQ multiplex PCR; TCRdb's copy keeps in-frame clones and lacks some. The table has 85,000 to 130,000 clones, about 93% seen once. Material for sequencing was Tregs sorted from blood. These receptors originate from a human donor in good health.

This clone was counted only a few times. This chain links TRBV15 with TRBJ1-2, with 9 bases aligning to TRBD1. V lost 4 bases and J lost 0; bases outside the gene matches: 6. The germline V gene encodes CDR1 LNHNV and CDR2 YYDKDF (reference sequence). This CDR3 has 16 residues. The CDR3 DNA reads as TGTGCCACCAGCACCCGTAGACAGGGGGCTAACTATGGCTACACCTTC. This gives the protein CATSTRRQGANYGYTF.

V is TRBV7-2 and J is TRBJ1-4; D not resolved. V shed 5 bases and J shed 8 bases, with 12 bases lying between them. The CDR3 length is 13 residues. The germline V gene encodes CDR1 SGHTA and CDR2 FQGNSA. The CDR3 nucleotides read TGTGCCAGCAGCCCTGATTTTTGGGAAAAACTGTTTTTT. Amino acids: CASSPDFWEKLFF. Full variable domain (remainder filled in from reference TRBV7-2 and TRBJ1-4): GAGVSQSPSNKVTEKGKDVELRCDPISGHTALYWYRQSLGQGLEFLIYFQGNSAPDKSGLPSDRFSAERTGGSVSTLTIQRTQQEDSAVYLCASSPDFWEKLFFGSGTQLSVL.

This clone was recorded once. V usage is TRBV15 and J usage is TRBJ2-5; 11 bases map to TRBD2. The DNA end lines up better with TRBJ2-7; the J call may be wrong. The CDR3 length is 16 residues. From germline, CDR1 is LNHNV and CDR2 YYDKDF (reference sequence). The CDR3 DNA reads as TGTGCCACCAAAAGAGTCATAGCGGGAGGGCCTTACGAGCAGTACTTC. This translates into CATKRVIAGGPYEQYF.